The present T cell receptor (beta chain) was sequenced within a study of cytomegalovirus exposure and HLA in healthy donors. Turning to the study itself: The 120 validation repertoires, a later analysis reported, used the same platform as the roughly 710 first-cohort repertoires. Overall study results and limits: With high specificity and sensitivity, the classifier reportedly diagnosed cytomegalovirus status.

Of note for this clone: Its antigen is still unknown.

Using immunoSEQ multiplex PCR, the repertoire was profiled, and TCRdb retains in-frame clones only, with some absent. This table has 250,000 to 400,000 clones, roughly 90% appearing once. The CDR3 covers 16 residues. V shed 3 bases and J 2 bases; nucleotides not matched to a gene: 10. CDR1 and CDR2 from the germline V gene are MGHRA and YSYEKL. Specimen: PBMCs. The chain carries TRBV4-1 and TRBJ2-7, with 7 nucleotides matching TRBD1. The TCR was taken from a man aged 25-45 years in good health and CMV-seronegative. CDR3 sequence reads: CASSQGPGQPPYEQYF. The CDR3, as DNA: TGCGCCAGCAGCCAGGGACCGGGACAGCCTCCCTACGAGCAGTACTTC.